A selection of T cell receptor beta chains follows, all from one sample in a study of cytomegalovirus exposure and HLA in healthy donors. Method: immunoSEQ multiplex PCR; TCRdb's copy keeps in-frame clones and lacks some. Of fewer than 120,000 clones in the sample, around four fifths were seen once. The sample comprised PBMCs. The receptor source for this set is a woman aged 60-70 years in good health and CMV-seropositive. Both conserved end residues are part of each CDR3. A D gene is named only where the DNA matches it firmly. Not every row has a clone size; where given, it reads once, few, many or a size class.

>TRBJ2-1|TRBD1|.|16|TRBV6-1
CASSGPGTGGHNEQFF
TGTGCCAGCAGTGGTCCCGGGACAGGGGGCCACAATGAGCAGTTCTTC
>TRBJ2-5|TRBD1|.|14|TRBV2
CASNLRTGVETQYF
TGTGCCAGCAACCTCCGGACAGGGGTAGAGACCCAGTACTTC
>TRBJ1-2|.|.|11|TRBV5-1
CASSLGYRADF
TGCGCCAGCAGCTTGGGGTACAGGGCCGACTTC
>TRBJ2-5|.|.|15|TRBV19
CASSIDGKGLETQYF
TGTGCCAGTAGTATAGATGGGAAGGGGCTGGAGACCCAGTACTTC
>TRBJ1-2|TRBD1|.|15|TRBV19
CASSMGQGPNYGYTF
TGTGCCAGTAGTATGGGACAGGGCCCTAACTATGGCTACACCTTC
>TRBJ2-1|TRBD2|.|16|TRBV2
CASSEYGLAGDNEQFF
TGTGCCAGCAGTGAATATGGGCTAGCGGGGGACAATGAGCAGTTCTTC
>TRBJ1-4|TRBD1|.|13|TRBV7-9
CASSARGREKLFF
TGTGCCAGCAGCGCGAGGGGGCGCGAAAAACTGTTTTTT
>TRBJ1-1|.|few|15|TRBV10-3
CAISAGEGRNTEAFF
TGTGCCATCAGCGCAGGGGAGGGGAGGAACACTGAAGCTTTCTTT
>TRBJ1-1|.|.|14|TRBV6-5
CASSDAGSGTEAFF
TGTGCCAGCAGTGATGCGGGGAGTGGAACTGAAGCTTTCTTT
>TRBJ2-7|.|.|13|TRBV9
CASSIGSSSEQYF
TGTGCCAGCAGCATCGGGTCGTCCAGCGAGCAGTACTTC
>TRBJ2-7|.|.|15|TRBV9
CASSVTGGRSYEQYF
TGTGCCAGCAGCGTAACCGGGGGTCGCTCCTACGAGCAGTACTTC
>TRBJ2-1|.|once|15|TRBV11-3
CASSRVSGSYNEQFF
TGTGCCAGCAGCCGAGTGAGTGGCTCCTACAATGAGCAGTTCTTC
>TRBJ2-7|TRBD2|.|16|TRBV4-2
CASSQGLAGISHEQYF
TGTGCCAGCAGCCAGGGACTAGCGGGAATCTCCCACGAGCAGTACTTC
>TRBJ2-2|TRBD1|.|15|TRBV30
CAWNLGQGATGELFF
TGTGCCTGGAATTTGGGACAGGGGGCGACCGGGGAGCTGTTTTTT
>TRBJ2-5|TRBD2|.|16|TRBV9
CASSVYSSGVGETQYF
TGTGCCAGCAGCGTATATTCTAGCGGGGTGGGAGAGACCCAGTACTTC
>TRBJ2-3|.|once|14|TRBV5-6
CASSLAGSTDTQYF
TGTGCCAGCAGCTTGGCGGGGTCCACAGATACGCAGTATTTT
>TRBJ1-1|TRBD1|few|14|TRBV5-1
CASVLGTGRTEAFF
TGCGCCAGTGTTCTCGGGACAGGGCGAACTGAAGCTTTCTTT
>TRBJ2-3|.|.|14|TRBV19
CASLDRPGTDTQYF
TGTGCCAGCCTCGACAGACCAGGCACAGATACGCAGTATTTT
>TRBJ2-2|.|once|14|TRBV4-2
CASSQEKRVAELFF
TGTGCCAGCAGCCAAGAGAAGAGGGTCGCGGAGCTGTTTTTT
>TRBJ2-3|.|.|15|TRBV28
CASGPGGGLMSTQYF
TGTGCCAGCGGCCCCGGTGGAGGGCTGATGAGTACGCAGTATTTT
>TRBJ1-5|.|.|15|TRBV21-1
CASSKDRVNNQPQHF
TGTGCCAGCAGCAAAGACAGGGTTAACAATCAGCCCCAGCATTTT
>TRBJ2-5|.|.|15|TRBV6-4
CASSEYSRVQETQYF
TGTGCCAGCAGTGAATACTCCAGGGTACAAGAGACCCAGTACTTC
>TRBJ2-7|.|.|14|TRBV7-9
CASSPDRDNYEQYF
TGTGCCAGCAGCCCGGACCGGGATAACTACGAGCAGTACTTC
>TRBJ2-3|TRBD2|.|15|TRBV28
CASSLSGSVSDTQYF
TGTGCCAGCAGTTTGAGCGGGAGTGTATCAGATACGCAGTATTTT
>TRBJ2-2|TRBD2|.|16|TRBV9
CASSARLAGDTGELFF
TGTGCCAGCAGCGCGAGACTAGCGGGAGACACCGGGGAGCTGTTTTTT
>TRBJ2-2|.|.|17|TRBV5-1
CASSLGGQGINTGELFF
TGCGCCAGCAGCTTGGGCGGTCAGGGAATAAACACCGGGGAGCTGTTTTTT
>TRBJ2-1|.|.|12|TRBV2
CASRPESNEQFF
TGTGCCAGCAGACCGGAGTCCAATGAGCAGTTCTTC
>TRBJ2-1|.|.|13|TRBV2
CASSRGQYNEQFF
TGTGCCAGCAGCCGCGGACAGTACAATGAGCAGTTCTTC
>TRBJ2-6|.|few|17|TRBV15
CATSKGIMVSGANVLTF
TGTGCCACCAGCAAGGGGATCATGGTCTCTGGGGCCAACGTCCTGACTTTC
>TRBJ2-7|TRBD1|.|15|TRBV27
CASSQQGFGFYEQYF
TGTGCCAGCAGTCAACAGGGGTTTGGTTTCTACGAGCAGTACTTC
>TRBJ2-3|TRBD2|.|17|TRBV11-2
CASSGLAGSLYTDTQYF
TGTGCCAGCAGCGGACTAGCGGGCAGCTTGTACACAGATACGCAGTATTTT
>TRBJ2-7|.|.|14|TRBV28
CASSSGAGSNEQYF
TGTGCCAGCAGTTCTGGGGCAGGTTCGAACGAGCAGTACTTC
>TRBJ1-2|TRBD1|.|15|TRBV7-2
CASSAPQGARYGYTF
TGTGCCAGCAGCGCCCCCCAGGGGGCGCGGTATGGCTACACCTTC
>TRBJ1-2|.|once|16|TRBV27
CASSPLGTAGSYGYTF
TGTGCCAGCAGTCCCCTCGGCACAGCGGGGAGCTATGGCTACACCTTC
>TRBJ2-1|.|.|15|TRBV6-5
CASSYSPGVYNEQFF
TGTGCCAGCAGTTACTCTCCCGGTGTCTACAATGAGCAGTTCTTC
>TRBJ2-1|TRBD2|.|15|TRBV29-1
CSAILAGESYNEQFF
TGCAGCGCCATACTAGCGGGAGAGTCCTACAATGAGCAGTTCTTC
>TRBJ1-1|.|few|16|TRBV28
CASSLFMWSGNTEAFF
TGTGCCAGCAGTTTATTTATGTGGTCAGGGAACACTGAAGCTTTCTTT
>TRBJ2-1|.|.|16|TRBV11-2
CASSSRNQGRGNEQFF
TGTGCCAGCAGCTCGAGGAATCAGGGAAGGGGCAATGAGCAGTTCTTC
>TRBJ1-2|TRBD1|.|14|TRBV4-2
CASSQARGDYGYTF
TGTGCCAGCAGCCAAGCCAGGGGGGACTATGGCTACACCTTC
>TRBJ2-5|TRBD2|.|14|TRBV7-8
CASSPSSGKETQYF
TGTGCCAGCAGCCCATCTAGCGGGAAAGAGACCCAGTACTTC
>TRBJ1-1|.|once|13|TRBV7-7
CASSLELNTEAFF
TGTGCTAGCAGCTTAGAGCTGAACACTGAAGCTTTCTTT
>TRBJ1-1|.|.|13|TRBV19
CASSDRGNTEAFF
TGTGCCAGTAGTGATAGGGGGAACACTGAAGCTTTCTTT
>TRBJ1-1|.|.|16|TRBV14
CASSQAILQGYTEAFF
TGTGCCAGCAGCCAAGCGATATTACAGGGTTACACTGAAGCTTTCTTT
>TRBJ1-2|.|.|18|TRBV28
CASSYPRTAYEGYGGYTF
TGTGCCAGCAGTTACCCTCGGACAGCCTACGAGGGGTACGGTGGCTACACCTTC
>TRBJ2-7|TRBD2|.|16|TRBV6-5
CASSYSKLAGVYEQYF
TGTGCCAGCAGTTACTCGAAACTAGCGGGAGTCTACGAGCAGTACTTC
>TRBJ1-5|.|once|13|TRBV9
CASSVEGHQPQHF
TGTGCCAGCAGCGTAGAGGGGCATCAGCCCCAGCATTTT
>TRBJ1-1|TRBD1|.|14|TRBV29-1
CSARTGTGSTEAFF
TGCAGCGCCCGGACAGGGACGGGGAGCACTGAAGCTTTCTTT
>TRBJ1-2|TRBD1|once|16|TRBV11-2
CASSLGTGPLFYGYTF
TGTGCCAGCAGCTTAGGGACAGGCCCTCTATTCTATGGCTACACCTTC
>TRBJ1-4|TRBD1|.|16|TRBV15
CATRDDRGGANEKLFF
TGTGCCACCCGCGATGACAGGGGAGGAGCTAATGAAAAACTGTTTTTT
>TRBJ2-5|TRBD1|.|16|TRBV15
CATSRGVGTAQETQYF
TGTGCCACCAGCAGAGGAGTCGGGACAGCTCAAGAGACCCAGTACTTC
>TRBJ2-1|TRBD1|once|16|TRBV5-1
CASSLIRTGWDNEQFF
TGCGCCAGCAGCTTGATCCGGACAGGGTGGGACAATGAGCAGTTCTTC